The clone carrying this T cell receptor (beta chain) was detected many times. Antigen: not known. A junction boundary mismatches the germline segment, possibly from a read error. The repertoire came from unfractionated whole blood and reflected all unsorted peripheral T cells. The sample comes from a study of HIV-infected patients and healthy controls. Alpha and beta constant-region primers primed reverse transcription of approximately 0.55 ug RNA. Using multiplexing indices, alpha and beta chain libraries were generated apart by chain-specific third strand synthesis. Ligation attached cDNA to a 5' RACE adapter that carried a random hexamer and SP2 site. Second strand DNA was synthesized using a primer at the SP2 site. TCRdb used MiXCR to reprocess the 5' RACE reads, holding one entry per CDR3 protein. The table records about 16,000 distinct CDR3 sequences, roughly 9% of them present only once. Broader study findings: Significantly higher mean Gini indices appeared in HIV-infected repertoires, possibly reflecting oligoclonality. Healthy controls shared more CDR3 sequences between individuals than HIV-infected patients did.

The CDR3 has 16 residues. Germline CDR1 reads MNHNY; CDR2 reads SVGAGI (reference sequence). This clonotype was obtained from an adult in good health. Sample: blood. The chain uses TRBV6-6 and TRBJ2-2; D gene ambiguous. In nucleotides, the CDR3 is TGTGCCAGCGTGAGCATCCCCCCTTCGAACACCGGAGAGCTGTTTTTT. Residues: CASVSIPPSNTGELFF.